Shown below are 24 T cell receptor beta chains from a single sample sequenced in a study of siplizumab effects on memory and regulatory T cells. Assay used: immunoSEQ multiplex PCR; TCRdb lists only in-frame clones, some missing. The sample has about 56,000 clones; around 97% are singletons. What was sequenced was naive CD8+ T cells sorted from blood. These receptors all come from a human donor in good health.

V and J are TRBV14 and TRBJ2-7; D gene ambiguous. The CDR3 length is 12 residues. Germline V gene lookup returns CDR1 SGHDN and CDR2 FVKESK. Deletions cut 5 bases from V and 5 bases from J, with 10 bases between. The DNA of the CDR3 is TGTGCCAGCAGCACCGGCGGAGACGAGCAGTACTTC. Amino acid sequence: CASSTGGDEQYF.

The chain carries TRBV27 and TRBJ1-4; the match to TRBD1 covers 10 bases. With 6 bases clipped from V and 7 bases from J, the junction kept 5 bases outside the gene matches. Germline-derived CDR1 and CDR2 are MNHEY and SMNVEV (reference sequence). The CDR3 extends over 14 amino acids. CDR3 DNA: TGTGCCAGCAGATCGACAGGGGGCTTTGAAAAACTGTTTTTT. This encodes CASRSTGGFEKLFF.

The chain recombines TRBV7-8 with TRBJ2-1; 7 bases line up with TRBD2. The CDR3 consists of 11 residues. V was clipped by 7 bases and J by 10 bases; unmatched bases: 4. Germline V gene data show CDR1 as SGHVS and CDR2 as FQNEAQ. CDR3 in DNA: TGTGCCAGCACCTCACTAGCGGAGCAGTTCTTC. As protein: CASTSLAEQFF.

The chain recombines TRBV5-1 with TRBJ2-7; a possible D gene is TRBD1 (5 bases). The CDR3 sequence is 14 residues long. Germline CDR1 and CDR2: SGHRS and YFSETQ. V was clipped by 1 base and J by 3 bases, with 11 bases between them. The DNA of the CDR3 is TGCGCCAGCAGCTTGTCGGGCCAGGGCTACGAGCAGTACTTC. It encodes CASSLSGQGYEQYF.

In DNA, the CDR3 is TGTGCCAGCAGCCCGGGACAGGGGGTGAGGGAGCAGTACTTC. It yields the protein CASSPGQGVREQYF. This chain joins TRBV7-6 and TRBJ2-7; TRBD1 matches 11 bases. The CDR3 consists of 14 residues. Germline V gene data show CDR1 as SGHVS and CDR2 as FNYEAQ. V trimming: 5 bases; J trimming: 7 bases; junction bases outside the gene matches: 7.

This chain connects TRBV9 to TRBJ2-7; 8 positions match TRBD1. Germline loops: CDR1 SGDLS, CDR2 YYNGEE. The CDR3 is 16 amino acids. Unmatched junction bases numbered 8, after V lost 0 bases and J lost 3 bases. The CDR3 spells CASSVDGTGDLYEQYF. CDR3 DNA: TGTGCCAGCAGCGTAGATGGGACAGGCGACCTCTACGAGCAGTACTTC.

J is TRBJ2-5 and V is TRBV15, with 9 bases lining up with TRBD1. The germline V gene encodes CDR1 LNHNV and CDR2 YYDKDF (reference sequence). Trimming cost V 5 bases and J 3 bases; bases outside gene matches: 7. The CDR3 is made up of 15 amino acids. This CDR3 is CATSGARTGEETQYF. CDR3 DNA sequence: TGTGCCACCAGCGGCGCCAGGACAGGGGAAGAGACCCAGTACTTC.

The chain combines TRBV7-6 with TRBJ2-7; TRBD1 matches 7 bases. Germline lookup yields CDR1 SGHVS and CDR2 FNYEAQ. After removal of 0 bases from V and 7 bases from J, the junction contained 6 bases not matched to a gene. The CDR3 spans 14 residues. CDR3 sequence (DNA): TGTGCCAGCAGCTTAGCCCCACAGGGGTGGGAGCAGTACTTC. Amino acids: CASSLAPQGWEQYF.

This chain uses TRBV13 with TRBJ2-7; 10 bases align to TRBD2. Per germline, CDR1 PRHDT and CDR2 FYEKMQ (reference sequence). CDR3 length equals 14 residues. The V gene end was trimmed by 5 bases and the J gene end by 7 bases; junction bases not matched to a gene: 8. CDR3 coding DNA: TGTGCCAGCAGCCCCCCGGGACTAGCGAGTGAGCAGTACTTC. This encodes CASSPPGLASEQYF.

The V call is TRBV10-2, the J call TRBJ1-2, with TRBD1 identical over 8 bases. The CDR3 is made up of 16 amino acids. The germline V gene has CDR1 WSHSY and CDR2 SAAADI. V trimming: 8 bases; J trimming: 4 bases; junction bases outside the gene matches: 15. CDR3 nucleotide sequence: TGCGCCAGCGCGGGGGGCAGGGGGCCTCCCGCCTATGGCTACACCTTC. This encodes CASAGGRGPPAYGYTF.

The J gene is TRBJ2-1, the V gene TRBV11-3, with a tentative D call TRBD1 (5 bases). The CDR3 spans 11 residues. Germline CDR1 is SGHNT and CDR2 is YENEEA. The V end lost 2 bases, the J end lost 9 bases, and 5 bases lay between the germline ends. The CDR3 region has the DNA TGTGCCAGCAGCTTAACAGGTGAGCAGTTCTTC. It translates to CASSLTGEQFF.

Concerning this clone itself: Other DNA sequences in the same sample also yield this CDR3. The gene calls are TRBV5-1 and TRBJ2-7; a possible D gene is TRBD1 (5 bases). In germline, CDR1 is SGHRS, CDR2 YFSETQ. The V end lost 2 bases, the J end lost 0 bases, and 6 bases lay between the germline ends. The CDR3 has 13 amino acids. DNA for the CDR3: TGCGCCAGCAGCTTAACAGGCTCCTACGAGCAGTACTTC. Translating it yields CASSLTGSYEQYF.

This clone was observed once. The J gene is TRBJ2-7, the V gene TRBV30; a weak D match, TRBD2 (6 bases). The ends were cut back, 3 bases at V and 0 bases at J, with 12 bases in the middle. Germline V gene sequence: CDR1 GTSNPN, CDR2 SVGIG (reference sequence). The CDR3 is 14 amino acids. CDR3 region: CAWSWGGISYEQYF. CDR3 nucleotides: TGTGCCTGGAGCTGGGGCGGGATCTCCTACGAGCAGTACTTC.

The rearrangement uses TRBV28 and TRBJ2-5; TRBD2 might be the D (6 bases). Trimming left V 2 bases short and J 5 bases short, with 15 bases between. The CDR3 contains 15 residues. Germline V gene lookup returns CDR1 MDHEN and CDR2 SYDVKM. In DNA form, the CDR3 reads TGTGCCAGCAGTTTACTCGGGGAGGTCGAGGAGACCCAGTACTTC. Protein: CASSLLGEVEETQYF.

The chain carries TRBV27 and TRBJ2-5; tentative D call: TRBD2 (6 bases). V was clipped by 3 bases and J by 5 bases, with 7 bases between them. The CDR3 extends over 12 amino acids. Looked up from germline, CDR1 is MNHEY and CDR2 is SMNVEV (reference sequence). The CDR3 nucleotides are TGTGCCAGCAGTTTCGCGGGGGAGACCCAGTACTTC. It encodes CASSFAGETQYF.

The rearrangement links TRBV15 to TRBJ2-1; the D is unclear. Looked up from germline, CDR1 is LNHNV and CDR2 is YYDKDF (reference sequence). Deletions cut 5 bases from V and 4 bases from J, with 3 bases between. The CDR3 is 11 residues long. The CDR3 reads CATSSYNEQFF. In DNA, the CDR3 is TGTGCCACCAGCTCTTACAATGAGCAGTTCTTC.

This chain joins TRBV7-2 and TRBJ2-7; 10 bases are shared with TRBD2. Germline lookup yields CDR1 SGHTA and CDR2 FQGNSA. J was trimmed by 1 base and V by 6 bases; bases with no gene match: 3. The CDR3 covers 14 residues. The CDR3 sequence is CASSSSGGSYEQYF. In DNA form, the CDR3 reads TGTGCCAGCAGTTCTAGCGGGGGTTCCTACGAGCAGTACTTC.

The chain is built from TRBV6-6 and TRBJ2-7; a possible D gene is TRBD1 (6 bases). The CDR3 runs to 15 residues. The germline CDR1 and CDR2 sequences are MNHNY and SVGAGI (reference sequence). V was pared by 7 bases and J by 0 bases, with 16 bases between. Here the CDR3 reads CASKPTGSSSYEQYF. CDR3 nucleotide sequence: TGTGCCAGCAAACCAACAGGGTCGAGCTCCTACGAGCAGTACTTC.

The gene calls are TRBV18 and TRBJ1-1; D is unclear. Trimming took 4 bases from V and 6 from J, leaving 9 bases between them. The CDR3 sequence is 12 residues long. Germline V gives CDR1 KGHSH, CDR2 LQKENI. The CDR3 nucleotides are TGTGCCAGCTCACGCCCTCCGGCTGAAGCTTTCTTT. Its translation is CASSRPPAEAFF.

This chain uses TRBV10-1 with TRBJ1-2; TRBD1 aligns across 9 bases. CDR1 WNHNN and CDR2 SYGVQD come from the germline V gene (reference sequence). V shed 6 bases and J 4 bases; nucleotides not matched to a gene: 9. The length of the CDR3 is 15 residues. The CDR3 region has the DNA TGCGCCAGCAGACCGGGGACAGGGAATCCCTATGGCTACACCTTC. It translates to CASRPGTGNPYGYTF.

The genes are TRBV6-1 and TRBJ2-7; D not resolved. The germline CDR1 and CDR2 sequences are MNHNS and SASEGT. CDR3 size: 11 residues. Trimming removed 6 bases at V and 0 bases at J, with 3 bases between. The CDR3 nucleotides are TGTGCCAGCAGGGCCTCCTACGAGCAGTACTTC. Protein product: CASRASYEQYF.

The chain uses TRBV5-1 and TRBJ1-4; D unclear. In germline, CDR1 is SGHRS, CDR2 YFSETQ. V lost 0 bases to trimming and J lost 7 bases, with 13 bases between them. The CDR3 is 15 residues long. The CDR3 spells CASSLGHGEGEKLFF. CDR3 nucleotide sequence: TGCGCCAGCAGCTTGGGACACGGTGAAGGTGAAAAACTGTTTTTT.

This rearrangement joins TRBV6-1 to TRBJ1-5; D uncertain. Per the germline V gene, CDR1 is MNHNS and CDR2 is SASEGT. The CDR3 sequence is 13 residues long. The V end was cut by 2 bases, the J end by 5 bases, with 7 bases between. The CDR3 DNA follows: TGTGCCAGCAGTGAATTTGAGGATCAGCCCCAGCATTTT. Its translation is CASSEFEDQPQHF.

The chain links TRBV7-2 to TRBJ2-7; no definite D call. V was cut by 2 bases and J by 0 bases, with 8 bases left in between. The CDR3 has 14 amino acids. The germline V gene encodes CDR1 SGHTA and CDR2 FQGNSA. The DNA for the CDR3 is TGTGCCAGCAGCTTAAGCCAGGACTCCTACGAGCAGTACTTC. Translating gives CASSLSQDSYEQYF.